This TCR beta chain was found in a study of T cell clusters in autoimmune cytopenias. The wider study: Per sample, median TRB depth was around 51,000 reads, yielding a median approximately 2,400 distinct clonotypes. General study results and limits: Clustering suggested that physiological T cell clusters were missing in primary autoimmune cytopenia patients. The T cell clusters were defined only in silico, without experimental functional validation.

Measured by frequency, this clonotype is medium-sized. What it recognizes is unknown. This CDR3 region has 15 residues. CDR1 and CDR2 (germline): MNHEY, SMNVEV (reference sequence). TRB was amplified from approximately 250 ng of peripheral blood genomic DNA per sample. TRB rearrangements were amplified by touch-down multiplex PCR with mixed TRB-A/B primers. TCRdb reprocessed the multiplex PCR reads and reports one entry per CDR3 protein, with no DNA. This specimen shows some 3,000 distinct CDR3 sequences; the ten leading clones hold around 30%. The chain employs TRBV27 and TRBJ2-5; without DNA, the TCRdb call of TRBD1 cannot be checked. This receptor was taken from a human donor with an autoimmune cytopenia or autoimmune hepatitis (not recorded which). The material sequenced was peripheral blood. CDR3 amino acids: CASSTWTGPWETQYF.